The text below deals with one TCR beta chain. The data were obtained in a study of blood T cell repertoires in COVID-19. Some clones are missing from TCRdb's copy, which holds only in-frame ones; the method was immunoSEQ multiplex PCR. The sample shows 180,000 or so clones, about 86% of them seen only once. The germline V gene encodes CDR1 MNHEY and CDR2 SVGAGI. The CDR3 sequence is 12 residues long. The junction had 6 bases not matched to a gene; V was cut back by 7 bases and J by 8 bases. The sample taken for sequencing was peripheral blood. This receptor was obtained from a young woman with active or convalescent COVID-19. This sequence joins TRBV6-5 and TRBJ1-2, with TRBD1 matching 8 bases. This chain's CDR3 is CASKLQGGGYTF. The CDR3 bases are TGTGCCAGCAAACTACAGGGGGGAGGCTACACCTTC.